This T cell receptor beta chain emerged from a study of OX40 agonist ivuxolimab in advanced cancers. Overall study context: Patients were treated with ivuxolimab, an agonistic anti-OX40 (CD134) antibody. Study-wide findings and caveats: On average, CD8+ T cells showed a greater number of expanded clones than CD4+. Normalized T-cell clonal expansion was also low in a subset of nonresponders. Antigen specificity remained undetermined for the expanded peripheral T cells.

Assay used: immunoSEQ multiplex PCR; TCRdb lists only in-frame clones, some missing. This sample has about 54,000 clones; roughly 86% occur once, and the top ten carry 0.95% to 1.5%. Comment on this clone: Antigen unknown.

The CDR3 runs to 20 residues. The germline V gene has CDR1 SGHNT and CDR2 YYREEE (reference sequence). V trimming: 3 bases; J trimming: 2 bases; junction bases outside the gene matches: 15. The sequences come from CD4+ or CD8+ T cells sorted from blood, collected in a trial of the OX40 agonist ivuxolimab. V and J are TRBV5-4 and TRBJ2-3; 13 bases are a match to TRBD2. The receptor was derived from an adult with an advanced solid tumor such as melanoma, head and neck, liver or kidney cancer. The CDR3 sequence: CASSSPREGLAGAHTDTQYF. The CDR3, as DNA: TGTGCCAGCAGCTCCCCCCGGGAAGGACTAGCGGGAGCCCACACAGATACGCAGTATTTT.